The rows below give T cell receptor beta chains drawn from one sample of a study of shared clonotypes between healthy human individuals. Only in-frame clones appear in the TCRdb table, and some are missing; sequencing was by immunoSEQ multiplex PCR. The sample includes 550,000 to 800,000 clones, roughly 87% seen only once; the top ten take 30% to 40%. The sequenced sample consisted of memory CD8+ T cells from PBMCs. Receptors originate from a man between 18 and 29 years old in good health. Some clones in this sample may be carry-over from other donors' samples. Each CDR3 is given with its conserved first and last residue. Clone size, where shown, is once, few, many, or a class for clones that have expanded.

TRBV27	NA	TRBJ1-5	CASSPDRGGNQPQHF
TRBV5-1	NA	TRBJ2-7	CASSRSEVQSYSYEQYF
TRBV19	NA	TRBJ2-7	CASSFSTAAYEQYF
TRBV7-9	NA	TRBJ2-7	CASRPPADREQYF
TRBV11-2	NA	TRBJ1-2	CASRPRGAMGNYGYTF
TRBV5-1	once	NA	CASSLGRAYEQYF
TRBV29-1	NA	TRBJ2-1	CSVEDDQSSYNEQFF
TRBV5-1	NA	TRBJ2-5	CASSSLFSAGASQETQYF
TRBV6-5	NA	TRBJ2-1	CASYTSGLSEQFF
TRBV27	NA	TRBJ2-7	CASRTKTGLYEQYF
TRBV30	NA	NA	CAWSVGQGMNEQYF
TRBV5-6	NA	TRBJ2-1	CASSLTAIWDEQFF
TRBV29-1	NA	TRBJ1-2	CSVEFTATNQYYGYTF
TRBV5-6	NA	TRBJ2-7	CASSPESSYEQYF
TRBV28	few	TRBJ1-1	CASSWSRANTEAFF
TRBV27	NA	TRBJ2-1	CASSLPHSGGPYNEQFF
TRBV28	few	TRBJ1-1	CASSLPTWNTEAFF
TRBV10-2	NA	TRBJ1-5	CASSEWGGRDQPQHF
TRBV28	NA	TRBJ2-3	CASSLLTSLGLAGTSTDTQYF
TRBV7-2	NA	TRBJ2-7	CASSSEAGLEQYF
TRBV7-9	NA	TRBJ2-5	CASSLGVRYQETQYF
TRBV19	NA	TRBJ2-4	CASSIGQPRTRDSKNIQYF
TRBV27	NA	TRBJ2-7	CASRPIAGGPGYEQYF
TRBV28	NA	TRBJ2-3	CATREGVRGTDTQYF
TRBV11-3	NA	TRBJ1-4	CASSPDGYEKLFF
TRBV7-3	once	TRBJ2-1	CASSSTAADEQFF
TRBV11-2	few	TRBJ1-1	CASSLAWEAFF
TRBV7-8	NA	TRBJ2-5	CASVGFGETQYF
TRBV5-1	once	TRBJ2-1	CASSGDNHNEQFF
TRBV11-2	NA	TRBJ2-5	CASGESEETQYF
TRBV27	NA	TRBJ2-1	CASSFDRVGYEQFF
TRBV7-9	few	TRBJ2-7	CASSLFAYEQYF
TRBV6-6	few	TRBJ1-5	CASSYLGNQPQHF
TRBV11-2	NA	TRBJ2-2	CASSLSGVIANTGELFF
TRBV27	NA	TRBJ2-7	CASSSGLAGLPFEQYF
TRBV2	NA	TRBJ2-3	CASRDIRGYGTDTQYF
TRBV27	NA	TRBJ2-7	CASSLSATSGRVHEQYF
TRBV7-2	NA	TRBJ2-7	CASSRDRSYEQYF
TRBV6-6	NA	TRBJ1-6	CASRDLNNSPLHF
TRBV9	NA	TRBJ2-2	CASSVDQRKSGTGELFF
TRBV20-1	NA	TRBJ1-2	CSALYGYTF
TRBV10-1	once	TRBJ2-1	CASSDVQGADEQFF
TRBV5-1	once	TRBJ1-1	CASSPGGLGTEAFF
TRBV19	NA	TRBJ1-1	CASSFTENTEAFF
TRBV2	NA	TRBJ2-7	CASRGDSSEQYF
TRBV14	NA	TRBJ2-4	CASSQGRSGGNIQYF
TRBV9	NA	TRBJ1-2	CASSPTPGPGYGYTF
TRBV28	NA	TRBJ2-7	CASSPRQGALYEQYF
TRBV4-3	NA	TRBJ1-4	CASSPPGQGVRHEKLFF
TRBV27	NA	TRBJ1-1	CASSLGGAHTEAFF
TRBV28	NA	TRBJ2-7	CASSLGRTYEQYF
TRBV7-9	NA	TRBJ2-7	CASSLGSSTMGTTGYEQYF
TRBV28	NA	TRBJ1-5	CASRVSYNQPQHF
TRBV9	NA	TRBJ2-3	CASSVDTALDTQYF
TRBV9	NA	TRBJ2-7	CASSVADWTGVGYEQYF
TRBV9	NA	TRBJ2-2	CASRAGLNTGELFF
TRBV28	NA	TRBJ1-5	CASSLIVKLQGVNQPQHF
TRBV5-4	NA	TRBJ2-2	CASSPPGRGLTGELFF
TRBV12-2	NA	TRBJ1-5	CASRFKRTGECQPQHF
TRBV27	NA	TRBJ2-1	CASSPPLVNSYNEQFF